The source of this TCR beta chain is a study of T cell responses to AZD1222 COVID-19 vaccine (dated by TCRdb to the early 2020s). Regarding the study in general: Because spike-specific TCR depth and breadth did not differ between the two schedules, AZD1222 recipients who got a second dose at roughly 4 weeks were pooled with those who got a second dose at roughly 12 weeks. TCR sequencing was performed for 230 to 250 trial participants, of whom 200 to 220 were given two doses of AZD1222 and about 25 were given two doses of MenACWY control vaccine. Trial participants were enrolled into age subgroups of 18-55, 56-69 and 70-plus years, which contained approximately 150, 28 and 58 TCR-sequenced participants, respectively. The research as a whole found: A significant rise in spike-specific TCR breadth and depth was observed after two AZD1222 doses relative to day 0 and relative to MenACWY recipients. Because no day 14 peak-response samples were available, repertoires were characterized only after the peak T cell response. Most participants were white British and females outnumbered males, and the authors suggested that clonal diversity may have been underestimated. Conclusions about previously exposed vaccinees were limited because only six AZD1222 recipients were SARS-CoV-2 seropositive at baseline. Reportedly, almost half of the unique spike-specific TCRs recognized epitopes lying outside the regions that are mutated in the B.1.351 and B.1.1.7 variants. Vaccine-associated CD4 TCRs spanned the whole spike protein, with dominant responses in regions 160-218 and 743-854. The 56-69-year group was small, and its depth increase did not reach significance, likely because of low power.

The CDR3 regions of human TCRbeta chains were analyzed by immunosequencing. The authors' pipeline ran thus. TCRs in the repertoires were matched against a reference library of SARS-CoV-2-specific TCRs that had been generated with the MIRA antigen-specificity platform. Breadth meant the fraction of unique TCRs that were SARS-CoV-2-associated, whereas depth meant the fraction of total T cells that were SARS-CoV-2-associated. Each spike-specific TCR was assigned to its reactive spike region and to a CD4 or CD8 class using the MIRA data. Log10-transformed breadth and depth values were compared by one-way ANOVA with Sidak's multiple comparisons tests. TCRdb took over this immuneACCESS table, retaining in-frame rearrangements with V and J assigned. Such tables are incomplete; in checked studies, under half of the missing clones stem from an unresolved V gene, and the remainder is unexplained. The V and J calls and clone size are taken from that table; D and trimming were inferred from the DNA. The sample includes about 180,000 clones, with 80% to 90% observed a single time. The ten largest clones represent 6% to 8.5% of the sample.

Turning to this clone: This clone's antigen is unknown. The record has no base qualities; no much larger clone is one base away.

Explained via the paper, the time point label denotes: baseline before first vaccination. Vaccinee samples were obtained from the UK trials COV001 and COV002, which included a single-blind randomized controlled phase 2/3 trial of AZD1222 (ChAdOx1 nCoV-19) in healthy adults. Trial participant PBMC samples were collected at day 0 and day 28 after the second dose for TCRbeta chain sequencing. Material: peripheral blood, obtained on day 0 of AZD1222 vaccination. This TCR came from an adult in good health.

The base sequence is TGTGCCAGTTCAGAGGGAGGGCCTGCCGGCTACACCTTC. Its translation reads: CASSEGGPAGYTF. This chain joins TRBV7-9 to TRBJ1-2, with the D gene not clear enough to name. In the germline V gene (reference sequence), CDR1 corresponds to SEHNR and CDR2 to FQNEAQ. The junction carries 19 bases between V and J, which are trimmed by 9 bases and 8 bases respectively. The CDR3 sequence holds 13 residues, the cysteine and phenylalanine included. Only CDR3 DNA remains: 39 bases, in frame from the first base. With the rest looked up from the reference TRBV7-9 and TRBJ1-2 genes rather than sequenced, the full variable domain is DTGVSQNPRHKITKRGQNVTFRCDPISEHNRLYWYRQTLGQGPEFLTYFQNEAQLEKSRLLSDRFSAERPKGSFSTLEIQRTEQGDSAMYLCASSEGGPAGYTFGSGTRLTVV.